Listed below are T cell receptor beta chains from one sample, sequenced in a study of vaccination and CD4 T cells after COVID-19. TCRdb reprocessed the PCR reads with MiXCR, giving one entry per CDR3 protein. The sample comprises some 18,000 distinct CDR3 sequences, about 60% of which are singletons, and roughly 1.1% rests with the top ten. The source was CD4+ T cells from blood, collected after SARS-CoV-2 vaccination. The receptors stem from a human donor who had recovered from COVID-19. Each CDR3 is given with its conserved first and last residue. Each record gives: clone size, D gene, V gene, J gene, CDR3 DNA, CDR3 protein. The D gene is left open where the match is weak. For some rows the clone size is stated as once, few or many, or as a class when expanded; others skip it.

clone size: -; D gene: -; V gene: TRBV27; J gene: TRBJ1-5; CDR3 DNA: TGTGCCAGCAGTTCGTACAGAAGCAATCAGCCCCAGCGTTTT; CDR3 protein: CASSSYRSNQPQRF
clone size: -; D gene: TRBD2; V gene: TRBV20-1; J gene: TRBJ2-3; CDR3 DNA: TGCAGTGCTAGTCGGGGAGACGGCGGGAGTGCAGATACGCAGTATTTT; CDR3 protein: CSASRGDGGSADTQYF
clone size: -; D gene: TRBD2; V gene: TRBV7-9; J gene: TRBJ2-3; CDR3 DNA: TGTGCCAGCAGCCAGAGTCCCGGGGGAGGGAGGGGCACAGATACGCAGTATTTT; CDR3 protein: CASSQSPGGGRGTDTQYF
clone size: -; D gene: -; V gene: TRBV6-2/TRBV6-3; J gene: TRBJ2-2; CDR3 DNA: TGTGCCACGGAGACAGGGAACACCGGGGAGCTGTTTTTT; CDR3 protein: CATETGNTGELFF
clone size: -; D gene: -; V gene: TRBV10-3; J gene: TRBJ2-7; CDR3 DNA: TGTGCCATCAGTGACGCTAGCGACGAACAGTACTTC; CDR3 protein: CAISDASDEQYF
clone size: -; D gene: -; V gene: TRBV20-1; J gene: TRBJ2-3; CDR3 DNA: TGCAGTGCTAGAGATCGCGTCCTTTCCACAGATACGCAGTATTTT; CDR3 protein: CSARDRVLSTDTQYF
clone size: -; D gene: TRBD2; V gene: TRBV7-9; J gene: TRBJ2-3; CDR3 DNA: TGTGCCAGCAGCCCCCGGACTAGCTGGGATCTCACAGATACGCAGTATTTT; CDR3 protein: CASSPRTSWDLTDTQYF
clone size: -; D gene: -; V gene: TRBV7-3; J gene: TRBJ2-7; CDR3 DNA: TGTGCCAGCAGCTCGGATATCGGGGCCAGTACGGACGAGCAGTACTTC; CDR3 protein: CASSSDIGASTDEQYF
clone size: -; D gene: -; V gene: TRBV7-8; J gene: TRBJ2-5; CDR3 DNA: TGTGCCAGCAGCCTACTGGGCGGGGCACAAGAGACCCAGTACTTC; CDR3 protein: CASSLLGGAQETQYF
clone size: once; D gene: TRBD2; V gene: TRBV5-4; J gene: TRBJ2-3; CDR3 DNA: TGTGCCAGCAGTTTCAGATTAGCGGGAGGCCCAGATACGCAGTATTTT; CDR3 protein: CASSFRLAGGPDTQYF
clone size: -; D gene: TRBD1; V gene: TRBV15; J gene: TRBJ2-7; CDR3 DNA: TGTGCCACCAGCAGATCTGCGGGGGACAGGGGCCGATACGAGCAGTACTTC; CDR3 protein: CATSRSAGDRGRYEQYF
clone size: few; D gene: -; V gene: TRBV6-1; J gene: TRBJ2-7; CDR3 DNA: TGTGCCAGCAGATCGATCCGGTGGGAGCAGTACTTC; CDR3 protein: CASRSIRWEQYF
clone size: -; D gene: -; V gene: TRBV4-1; J gene: TRBJ1-1; CDR3 DNA: TGCGCCAGCAGCCAAGGGGGGGGGACAGCTTTCTTT; CDR3 protein: CASSQGGGTAFF
clone size: -; D gene: TRBD1; V gene: TRBV12-5; J gene: TRBJ1-1; CDR3 DNA: TGTGCTAGTGGCATTGGGACAGGCCCCTGGGAGCGAGCTTTCTTT; CDR3 protein: CASGIGTGPWERAFF
clone size: -; D gene: TRBD2; V gene: TRBV11-2; J gene: TRBJ2-3; CDR3 DNA: TGTGCCAGCAGCTCGTTAGCGGGAGAGGCAGATACGCAGTATTTT; CDR3 protein: CASSSLAGEADTQYF
clone size: -; D gene: -; V gene: TRBV20-1; J gene: TRBJ2-1; CDR3 DNA: TGCAGTGCTTCAGAGCCGGCAGGGAGGAACAATGAGCAGTTCTTC; CDR3 protein: CSASEPAGRNNEQFF
clone size: few; D gene: -; V gene: TRBV20-1; J gene: TRBJ1-1; CDR3 DNA: TGCAGTGTTCAGACTGAAATGAACACTGAAGCTTTCTTT; CDR3 protein: CSVQTEMNTEAFF
clone size: -; D gene: TRBD2; V gene: TRBV15; J gene: TRBJ2-2; CDR3 DNA: TGTGCCACCAGATCAGCGGGGGCTAACACCGGGGAGCTGTTTTTT; CDR3 protein: CATRSAGANTGELFF
clone size: few; D gene: -; V gene: TRBV10-3; J gene: TRBJ1-5; CDR3 DNA: TGTGCCATCAGTGAGGGCTACAGCAATCAGCCCCAGCATTTT; CDR3 protein: CAISEGYSNQPQHF
clone size: -; D gene: -; V gene: TRBV20-1; J gene: TRBJ2-5; CDR3 DNA: TGCAGTGCAGCGGGACAAACACAAGAGACCCAGTACTTC; CDR3 protein: CSAAGQTQETQYF
clone size: few; D gene: -; V gene: TRBV7-9; J gene: TRBJ2-6; CDR3 DNA: TGTGCCAGCAGCGGCGGCTCTGGGGCCAACGTCCTGACTTTC; CDR3 protein: CASSGGSGANVLTF
clone size: -; D gene: TRBD2; V gene: TRBV29-1; J gene: TRBJ2-7; CDR3 DNA: TGCAGCGTTCAGCGGGAATCCTACGAGCAGTACTTC; CDR3 protein: CSVQRESYEQYF
clone size: -; D gene: -; V gene: TRBV5-1; J gene: TRBJ1-5; CDR3 DNA: TGCGCCAGCAGCTTGGACACTAATCAGCCCCAGCATTTT; CDR3 protein: CASSLDTNQPQHF
clone size: few; D gene: -; V gene: TRBV15; J gene: TRBJ1-3; CDR3 DNA: TGTGCCACCAGCAGATCAGGAACAGGGCAGAGCACCATATATTTT; CDR3 protein: CATSRSGTGQSTIYF
clone size: -; D gene: -; V gene: TRBV5-6; J gene: TRBJ1-5; CDR3 DNA: TGTGCCAGCAGCTTGGCTCGGCAGGGCAACCAGCCCCAGCATTTT; CDR3 protein: CASSLARQGNQPQHF
clone size: -; D gene: -; V gene: TRBV28; J gene: TRBJ1-6; CDR3 DNA: TGTGCCAGCGCTAAAGGGCCTAATTCACCCCTCCACTTT; CDR3 protein: CASAKGPNSPLHF
clone size: once; D gene: -; V gene: TRBV6-2/TRBV6-3; J gene: TRBJ1-4; CDR3 DNA: TGTGCCAGCAGTTACCGCGGACAGTTTGAAAAACTGTTTTTT; CDR3 protein: CASSYRGQFEKLFF
clone size: -; D gene: -; V gene: TRBV7-2; J gene: TRBJ2-6; CDR3 DNA: TGTGCCAGCAGCCCGGGACGGGACCCCTCTGGGGCCAACGTCCTGACTTTC; CDR3 protein: CASSPGRDPSGANVLTF
clone size: -; D gene: TRBD2; V gene: TRBV6-2/TRBV6-3; J gene: TRBJ2-7; CDR3 DNA: TGTGCCAGCAGTTTTCCGACTAGCGGGAGCCTCAGCTCCTACGAGCAGTACTTC; CDR3 protein: CASSFPTSGSLSSYEQYF
clone size: -; D gene: TRBD1; V gene: TRBV2; J gene: TRBJ1-1; CDR3 DNA: TGTGCCAGCAGTCCAGGGGGTCGGAACACTGAAGCTTTCTTT; CDR3 protein: CASSPGGRNTEAFF
clone size: -; D gene: -; V gene: TRBV20-1; J gene: TRBJ1-4; CDR3 DNA: TGCAGTGCCCCCCCTTTAAAACAGGGACTAACTAATGAAAAACTGTTTTTT; CDR3 protein: CSAPPLKQGLTNEKLFF
clone size: -; D gene: -; V gene: TRBV19; J gene: TRBJ1-5; CDR3 DNA: TGTGCCAGTAGTATAGATCTGATTAGCAATCAGCCCCAGCATTTT; CDR3 protein: CASSIDLISNQPQHF
clone size: -; D gene: -; V gene: TRBV10-2; J gene: TRBJ2-7; CDR3 DNA: TGCGCCAGCAGTGGACCAAACAGGGACTCCTACGAGCAGTACTTC; CDR3 protein: CASSGPNRDSYEQYF
clone size: -; D gene: -; V gene: TRBV6-4; J gene: TRBJ2-3; CDR3 DNA: TGTGCCAGCAGTGAGGGGGCTAGCACAGATACGCAGTATTTT; CDR3 protein: CASSEGASTDTQYF